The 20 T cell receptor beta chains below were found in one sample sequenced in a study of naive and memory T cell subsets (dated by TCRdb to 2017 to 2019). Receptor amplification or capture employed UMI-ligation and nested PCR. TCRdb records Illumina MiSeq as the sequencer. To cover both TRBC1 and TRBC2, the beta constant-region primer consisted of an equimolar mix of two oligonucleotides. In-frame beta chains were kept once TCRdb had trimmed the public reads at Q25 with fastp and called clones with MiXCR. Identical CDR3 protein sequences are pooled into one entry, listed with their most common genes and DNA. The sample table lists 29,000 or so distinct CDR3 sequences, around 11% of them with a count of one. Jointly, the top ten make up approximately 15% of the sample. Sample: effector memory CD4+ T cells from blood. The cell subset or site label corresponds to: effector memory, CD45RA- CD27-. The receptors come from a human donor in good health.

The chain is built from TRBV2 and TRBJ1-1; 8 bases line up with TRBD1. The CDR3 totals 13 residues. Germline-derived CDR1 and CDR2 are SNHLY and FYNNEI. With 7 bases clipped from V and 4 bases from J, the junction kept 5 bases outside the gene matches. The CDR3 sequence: CASTSDRVTEAFF. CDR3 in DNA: TGTGCCAGCACTTCGGACAGGGTCACTGAAGCTTTCTTT.

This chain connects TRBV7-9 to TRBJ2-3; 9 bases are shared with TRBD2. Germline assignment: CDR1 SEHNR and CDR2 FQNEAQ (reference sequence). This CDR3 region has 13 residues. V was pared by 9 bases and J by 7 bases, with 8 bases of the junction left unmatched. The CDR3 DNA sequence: TGTGCCAGTAGAGCGGGAGGCGGAAATACGCAGTATTTT. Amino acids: CASRAGGGNTQYF.

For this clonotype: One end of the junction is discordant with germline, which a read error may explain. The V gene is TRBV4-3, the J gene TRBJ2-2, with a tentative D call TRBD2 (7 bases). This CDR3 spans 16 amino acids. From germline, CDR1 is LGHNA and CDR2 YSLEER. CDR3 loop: CASRQDLGGHTGEMFF. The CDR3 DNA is TGCGCCAGCAGACAAGATCTGGGGGGGCACACCGGGGAGATGTTTTTT.

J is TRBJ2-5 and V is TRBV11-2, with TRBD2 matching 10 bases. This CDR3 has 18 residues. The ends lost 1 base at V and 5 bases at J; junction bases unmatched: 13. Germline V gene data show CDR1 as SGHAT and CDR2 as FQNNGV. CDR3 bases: TGTGCCAGCAGCTTAGGAGACGGTCTAGCGGGAGTCCAGGAGACCCAGTACTTC. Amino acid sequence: CASSLGDGLAGVQETQYF.

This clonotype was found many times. The CDR3, as DNA: TGTGCCAGCAGCTTAGATGGACAGCCAAATCAGCCCCAGCATTTT. It codes for CASSLDGQPNQPQHF. V usage is TRBV7-2 and J usage is TRBJ1-5; D perhaps matches TRBD1 (6 bases). Trimming cost V 1 base and J 4 bases, with 11 bases left between them. This CDR3 is 15 amino acids long. CDR1 and CDR2 (germline): SGHTA, FQGNSA. Combining the CDR3 with reference TRBV7-2 and TRBJ1-5 gives the whole variable domain GAGVSQSPSNKVTEKGKDVELRCDPISGHTALYWYRQSLGQGLEFLIYFQGNSAPDKSGLPSDRFSAERTGGSVSTLTIQRTQQEDSAVYLCASSLDGQPNQPQHFGDGTRLSIL.

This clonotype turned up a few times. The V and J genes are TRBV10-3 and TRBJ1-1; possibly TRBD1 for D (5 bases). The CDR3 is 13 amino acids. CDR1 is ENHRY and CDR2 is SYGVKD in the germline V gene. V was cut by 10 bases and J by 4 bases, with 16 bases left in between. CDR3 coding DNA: TGTGCCAACCTCAGGACACCCGGCACTGAAGCTTTCTTT. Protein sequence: CANLRTPGTEAFF.

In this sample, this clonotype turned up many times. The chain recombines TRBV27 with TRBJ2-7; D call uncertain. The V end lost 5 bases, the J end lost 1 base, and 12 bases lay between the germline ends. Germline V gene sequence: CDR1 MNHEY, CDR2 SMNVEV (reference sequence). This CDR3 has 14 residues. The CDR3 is CASSLKFSSYEQYF. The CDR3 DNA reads TGTGCCAGCAGTCTCAAGTTTTCGTCCTACGAGCAGTACTTC.

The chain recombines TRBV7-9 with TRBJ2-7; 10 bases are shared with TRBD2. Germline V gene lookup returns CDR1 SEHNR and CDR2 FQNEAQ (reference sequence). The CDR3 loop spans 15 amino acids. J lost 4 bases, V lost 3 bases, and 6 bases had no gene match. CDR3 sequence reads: CASSLDSGGNYEQYF. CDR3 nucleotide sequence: TGTGCCAGCAGCTTGGATAGCGGGGGGAATTACGAGCAGTACTTC.

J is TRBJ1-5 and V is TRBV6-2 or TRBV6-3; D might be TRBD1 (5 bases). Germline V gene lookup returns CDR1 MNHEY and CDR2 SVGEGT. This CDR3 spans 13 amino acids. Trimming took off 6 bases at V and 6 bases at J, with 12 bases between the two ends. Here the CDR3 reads CASRGVGGQPQHF. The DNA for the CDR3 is TGTGCCAGCAGAGGGGTTGGGGGTCAGCCCCAGCATTTT.

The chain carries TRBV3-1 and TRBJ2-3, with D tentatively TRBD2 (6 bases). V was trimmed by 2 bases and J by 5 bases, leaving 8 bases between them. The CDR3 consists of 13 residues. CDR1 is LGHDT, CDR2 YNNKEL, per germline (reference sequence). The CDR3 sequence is CASSQRLGDTQYF. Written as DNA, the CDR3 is TGTGCCAGCAGCCAAAGACTAGGAGATACGCAGTATTTT.

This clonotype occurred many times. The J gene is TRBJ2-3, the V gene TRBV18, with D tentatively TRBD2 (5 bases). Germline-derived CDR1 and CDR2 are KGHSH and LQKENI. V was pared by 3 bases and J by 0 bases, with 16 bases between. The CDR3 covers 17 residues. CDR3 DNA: TGTGCCAGCTCACCTTTAAGACTATCCTCTAGCACAGATACGCAGTATTTT. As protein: CASSPLRLSSSTDTQYF.

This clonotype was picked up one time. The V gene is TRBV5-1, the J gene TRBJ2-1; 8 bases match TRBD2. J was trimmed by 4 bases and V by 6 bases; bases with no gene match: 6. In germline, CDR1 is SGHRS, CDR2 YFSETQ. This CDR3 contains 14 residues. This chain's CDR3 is CASNPRGEYNEQFF. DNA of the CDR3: TGCGCCAGCAATCCGCGGGGGGAATACAATGAGCAGTTCTTC.

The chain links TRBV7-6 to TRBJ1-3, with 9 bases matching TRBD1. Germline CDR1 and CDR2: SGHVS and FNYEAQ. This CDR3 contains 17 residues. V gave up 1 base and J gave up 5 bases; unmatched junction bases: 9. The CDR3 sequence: CASSLVSRGQGRNTIYF. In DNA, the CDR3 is TGTGCCAGCAGCTTAGTATCGAGGGGACAGGGTCGAAACACCATATATTTT.

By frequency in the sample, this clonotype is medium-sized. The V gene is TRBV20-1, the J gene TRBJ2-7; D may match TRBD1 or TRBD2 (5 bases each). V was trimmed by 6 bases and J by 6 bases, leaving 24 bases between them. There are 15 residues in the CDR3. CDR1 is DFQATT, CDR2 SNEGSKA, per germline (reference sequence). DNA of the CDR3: TGCAGTGCCAGCATACTCCGGGACGGCATGTCCGAGCAGTACTTC. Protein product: CSASILRDGMSEQYF.

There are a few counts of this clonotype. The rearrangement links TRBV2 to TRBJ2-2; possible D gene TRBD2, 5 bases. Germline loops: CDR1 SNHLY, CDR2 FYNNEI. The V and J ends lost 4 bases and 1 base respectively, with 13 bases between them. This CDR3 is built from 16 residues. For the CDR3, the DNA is TGTGCCAGCAGTGGGGCGGGCACCTTGAACACCGGGGAGCTGTTTTTT. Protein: CASSGAGTLNTGELFF.

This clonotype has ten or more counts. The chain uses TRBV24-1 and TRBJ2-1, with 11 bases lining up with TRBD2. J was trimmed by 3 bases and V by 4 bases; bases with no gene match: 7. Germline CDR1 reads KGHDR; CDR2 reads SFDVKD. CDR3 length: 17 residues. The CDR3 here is CATSERLAGGLYNEQFF. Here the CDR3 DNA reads TGTGCCACCAGTGAGCGATTAGCGGGGGGGCTCTACAATGAGCAGTTCTTC.

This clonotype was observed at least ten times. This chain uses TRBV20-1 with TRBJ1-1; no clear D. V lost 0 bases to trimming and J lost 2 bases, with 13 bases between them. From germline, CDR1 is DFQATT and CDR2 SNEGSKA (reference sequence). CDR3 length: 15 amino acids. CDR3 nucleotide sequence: TGCAGTGCTAGAGATCCACGGGGTCCCAACACTGAAGCTTTCTTT. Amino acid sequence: CSARDPRGPNTEAFF.

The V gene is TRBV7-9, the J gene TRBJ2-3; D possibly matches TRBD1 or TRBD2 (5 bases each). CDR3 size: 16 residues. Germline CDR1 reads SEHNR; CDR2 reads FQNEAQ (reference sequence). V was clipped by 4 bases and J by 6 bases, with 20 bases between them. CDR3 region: CASSSGGHTHRDTQYF. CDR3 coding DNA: TGTGCCAGCAGCTCCGGAGGACATACTCACAGGGATACGCAGTATTTT.

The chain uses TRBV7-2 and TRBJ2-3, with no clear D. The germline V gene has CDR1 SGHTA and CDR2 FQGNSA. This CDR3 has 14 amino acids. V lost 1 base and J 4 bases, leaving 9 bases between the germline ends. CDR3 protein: CASSLERSADTQYF. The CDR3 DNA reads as TGTGCCAGCAGCTTAGAACGGTCGGCAGATACGCAGTATTTT. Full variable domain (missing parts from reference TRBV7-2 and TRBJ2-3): GAGVSQSPSNKVTEKGKDVELRCDPISGHTALYWYRQSLGQGLEFLIYFQGNSAPDKSGLPSDRFSAERTGGSVSTLTIQRTQQEDSAVYLCASSLERSADTQYFGPGTRLTVL.

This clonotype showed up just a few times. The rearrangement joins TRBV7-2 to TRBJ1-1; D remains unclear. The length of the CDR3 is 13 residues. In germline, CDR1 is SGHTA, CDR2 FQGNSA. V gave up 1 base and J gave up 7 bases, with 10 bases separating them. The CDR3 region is CASSLEVRGEAFF. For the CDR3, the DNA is TGTGCCAGCAGCTTAGAGGTACGGGGTGAAGCTTTCTTT.